These 30 T cell receptor beta chains originate from one sample sequenced in a study of T cells of healthy individuals. TCRdb analysed the 5' RACE reads with MiXCR anew, one entry per CDR3 protein. The sample holds some 82,000 distinct CDR3 sequences, approximately 4.7% seen once. All receptors derive from a female donor in good health.

The rearrangement links TRBV29-1 to TRBJ1-5, with D unclear. Looked up from germline, CDR1 is SQVTM and CDR2 is ANQGSEA. The CDR3 runs 13 residues. V dropped 2 bases and J dropped 2 bases, with 7 bases sitting between them. Here the CDR3 reads CSVETGGNQPQHF. The CDR3 nucleotides are TGCAGCGTTGAAACCGGGGGCAATCAGCCCCAGCATTTT. The variable domain in full, completed from reference TRBV29-1 and TRBJ1-5, reads SAVISQKPSRDICQRGTSLTIQCQVDSQVTMMFWYRQQPGQSLTLIATANQGSEATYESGFVIDKFPISRPNLTFSTLTVSNMSPEDSSIYLCSVETGGNQPQHFGDGTRLSIL.

A single count supports this clonotype. A read error may explain this, as a much larger clone is one base away. The chain carries TRBV4-3 and TRBJ2-5; D is perhaps TRBD2 (5 bases). This CDR3 is built from 13 residues. Germline CDR1 is LGHNA and CDR2 is YSLEER. Trimming took 0 bases from V and 11 from J, leaving 13 bases between them. The CDR3 here is CASSQDRIGVQYF. The CDR3 nucleotides read TGCGCCAGCAGCCAAGATCGTATCGGGGTGCAGTACTTC.

This rearrangement joins TRBV29-1 to TRBJ2-2; maybe TRBD2 (5 bases). The V and J ends lost 5 bases and 8 bases respectively, with 9 bases between them. Germline lookup yields CDR1 SQVTM and CDR2 ANQGSEA. This CDR3 region has 11 residues. The CDR3 sequence: CSVLRGGELFF. The CDR3 DNA is TGCAGCGTTCTTCGAGGGGGGGAGCTGTTTTTT.

This clonotype has just a few counts. The V and J genes are TRBV4-3 and TRBJ2-7, with 9 bases that match TRBD2. The CDR3 is 18 amino acids. The germline CDR1 and CDR2 sequences are LGHNA and YSLEER. Unmatched junction bases numbered 16, after V lost 2 bases and J lost 5 bases. The CDR3: CASSQNLGGLAGSHEQYF. CDR3 nucleotides: TGCGCCAGCAGCCAAAATCTGGGGGGGCTAGCGGGATCCCACGAGCAGTACTTC.

The chain joins TRBV5-8 to TRBJ2-7; 8 nucleotides line up with TRBD2. Germline loops: CDR1 SGHTS, CDR2 YDEGEE. The junction had 4 bases not matched to a gene; V was cut back by 2 bases and J by 6 bases. CDR3 size: 13 residues. CDR3 amino acids: CASSFPSGSEQYF. The CDR3 DNA follows: TGTGCCAGCAGCTTCCCCAGCGGGAGCGAGCAGTACTTC. The whole variable domain, filled in from reference TRBV5-8 and TRBJ2-7, reads EAGVTQSPTHLIKTRGQQATLRCSPISGHTSVYWYQQALGLGLQFLLWYDEGEERNRGNFPPRFSGRQFPNYSSELNVNALELEDSALYLCASSFPSGSEQYFGPGTRLTVT.

This clonotype was seen repeatedly, ten times or more. V is TRBV12-3 or TRBV12-4 and J is TRBJ2-3; 7 bases line up with TRBD2. The CDR3 spans 15 residues. V shed 5 bases and J 3 bases; nucleotides not matched to a gene: 8. The CDR3 loop is CASSPRGVGTDTQYF. The CDR3, as DNA: TGTGCCAGCAGTCCCCGGGGGGTAGGGACAGATACGCAGTATTTT.

This clonotype was detected many times. Here the CDR3 DNA reads TGTGCCAGCAGGCTCTGGGGCTATGGCTACACCTTC. Translated, it gives CASRLWGYGYTF. The chain joins TRBV6-2 or TRBV6-3 to TRBJ1-2; D is ambiguous. Germline CDR1 and CDR2: MNHEY and SVGEGT. V dropped 6 bases and J dropped 4 bases, with 9 bases sitting between them. This CDR3 spans 12 amino acids.

This clonotype showed up many times. The chain combines TRBV7-2 with TRBJ1-1; 11 positions agree with TRBD1. Germline V gene lookup returns CDR1 SGHTA and CDR2 FQGNSA. The J segment lost 4 bases and the V segment lost 4 bases, leaving 5 bases of the junction unmatched. This CDR3 is built from 15 residues. DNA for the CDR3: TGTGCCAGCAGCTCCGCCGGGACAGGGGGCACTGAAGCTTTCTTT. Protein product: CASSSAGTGGTEAFF.

This clonotype was counted many times. This rearrangement joins TRBV20-1 to TRBJ1-2, with 8 bases that match TRBD1. This CDR3 contains 15 residues. The V segment lost 3 bases and the J segment 2 bases; nucleotides outside the gene matches: 8. Germline V gene sequence: CDR1 DFQATT, CDR2 SNEGSKA (reference sequence). The CDR3 reads CSASVYRGENYGYTF. The CDR3 DNA reads as TGCAGTGCTAGTGTTTACAGGGGGGAAAACTATGGCTACACCTTC.

This clonotype was seen repeatedly, ten times or more. V gene TRBV7-6 combines with J gene TRBJ2-1, with 8 bases matching TRBD1. Germline loops: CDR1 SGHVS, CDR2 FNYEAQ. V was pared by 5 bases and J by 10 bases, with 13 bases of the junction left unmatched. CDR3 length: 15 amino acids. Here the CDR3 reads CASSARTGPQWEQFF. For the CDR3, the DNA is TGTGCCAGCAGCGCCCGGACAGGGCCCCAATGGGAGCAGTTCTTC.

This clonotype was observed a handful of times. The chain is built from TRBV4-2 and TRBJ2-3, with D hard to call. There are 14 residues in the CDR3. CDR1 is LGHNA, CDR2 YNFKEQ, per germline. V dropped 0 bases and J dropped 2 bases, with 6 bases sitting between them. The CDR3 region is CASSQDSSTDTQYF. CDR3 DNA: TGTGCCAGCAGCCAAGACTCCTCCACAGATACGCAGTATTTT.

The chain uses TRBV7-2 and TRBJ1-2, with TRBD1 identical over 9 bases. In germline, CDR1 is SGHTA, CDR2 FQGNSA. V gave up 1 base and J gave up 6 bases; unmatched junction bases: 12. The CDR3 runs to 17 residues. This chain's CDR3 is CASSLVSPGQGGHGYTF. The CDR3 nucleotides are TGTGCCAGCAGCTTAGTTTCGCCGGGACAGGGAGGACATGGCTACACCTTC.

This clonotype was counted at least ten times. The rearrangement joins TRBV18 to TRBJ1-4; D uncertain. CDR1 and CDR2 (germline): KGHSH, LQKENI. The length of the CDR3 is 15 residues. The V end lost 2 bases, the J end lost 6 bases, and 13 bases lay between the germline ends. The chain's CDR3 is CASSPRNGADEKLFF. CDR3 sequence (DNA): TGTGCCAGCTCACCAAGGAATGGAGCAGATGAAAAACTGTTTTTT.

This clonotype was counted at least ten times. The chain is built from TRBV3-1 and TRBJ1-1, with TRBD1 as a possible D gene (6 bases). The V gene lost 4 bases and the J gene lost 6 bases, with 15 bases spanning the gap. CDR3 length: 14 residues. CDR1 is LGHDT, CDR2 YNNKEL, per germline (reference sequence). The chain's CDR3 is CASSPNPRGAEAFF. The CDR3 DNA follows: TGTGCCAGCAGCCCGAACCCCAGGGGCGCTGAAGCTTTCTTT.

In this sample, this clonotype turned up many times. The CDR3 DNA reads as TGTGCCAGCAGCTTAGCTTGGGACAGGGGGGGCGATGAGCAGTTCTTC. Amino acids: CASSLAWDRGGDEQFF. V usage is TRBV7-2 and J usage is TRBJ2-1; 11 nucleotides match TRBD1. Germline V gives CDR1 SGHTA, CDR2 FQGNSA. The CDR3 sequence is 16 residues long. V was pared by 0 bases and J by 8 bases, with 6 bases of the junction left unmatched.

In its sample, this clonotype was seen many times. The chain is built from TRBV24-1 and TRBJ1-2; 8 bases align to TRBD1. The V and J ends lost 5 bases and 4 bases, in that order; junction bases with no gene match: 8. This CDR3 is 15 amino acids long. CDR1 is KGHDR and CDR2 is SFDVKD in the germline V gene. CDR3: CATSAPDRGTYGYTF. The CDR3 region has the DNA TGTGCCACCAGTGCCCCCGACAGGGGAACCTATGGCTACACCTTC.

The V gene is TRBV6-5, the J gene TRBJ2-7, with 11 bases lining up with TRBD2. Germline assignment: CDR1 MNHEY and CDR2 SVGAGI. This CDR3 contains 15 residues. V trimming: 5 bases; J trimming: 3 bases; junction bases outside the gene matches: 6. CDR3 amino acids: CASSERLAGYYEQYF. CDR3 DNA sequence: TGTGCCAGCAGTGAACGACTAGCGGGATACTACGAGCAGTACTTC.

This clonotype was seen at least ten times. The rearrangement links TRBV20-1 to TRBJ2-7; 13 bases are shared with TRBD2. With 6 bases clipped from V and 0 bases from J, the junction kept 11 bases outside the gene matches. Per germline, CDR1 DFQATT and CDR2 SNEGSKA (reference sequence). This CDR3 is 17 amino acids long. The CDR3 is CSAIPGTSGTHSYEQYF. CDR3 in DNA: TGCAGTGCAATCCCCGGGACTAGCGGGACGCACTCCTACGAGCAGTACTTC.

The chain joins TRBV12-3 or TRBV12-4 to TRBJ1-4, with 8 bases lining up with TRBD1. This CDR3 is 14 amino acids long. Unmatched junction bases numbered 8, after V lost 6 bases and J lost 8 bases. Written as DNA, the CDR3 is TGTGCCAGCAGCTCGACAGGGGCCAGCGAAAAACTGTTTTTT. It is translated as CASSSTGASEKLFF.

The table lists this clonotype with many counts. This chain connects TRBV4-1 to TRBJ2-5, with 8 bases lining up with TRBD2. The ends lost 0 bases at V and 4 bases at J; junction bases unmatched: 7. The CDR3 length is 16 residues. The germline V gene has CDR1 MGHRA and CDR2 YSYEKL. The CDR3: CASSQDHSGGVETQYF. CDR3 nucleotides: TGCGCCAGCAGCCAAGATCACAGCGGGGGAGTAGAGACCCAGTACTTC.

The rearrangement joins TRBV3-1 to TRBJ1-3; D unclear. The V and J ends lost 3 bases and 0 bases respectively, with 9 bases between them. Germline loops: CDR1 LGHDT, CDR2 YNNKEL (reference sequence). The CDR3 extends over 15 amino acids. The CDR3 DNA reads as TGTGCCAGCAGCCAGTTCGCTAGCTCTGGAAACACCATATATTTT. Amino acids: CASSQFASSGNTIYF.

There are many counts of this clonotype. J is TRBJ2-7 and V is TRBV9; 7 positions agree with TRBD2. Germline V gene sequence: CDR1 SGDLS, CDR2 YYNGEE. The CDR3 has 15 residues. V trimming: 0 bases; J trimming: 7 bases; junction bases outside the gene matches: 10. Written as DNA, the CDR3 is TGTGCCAGCAGCGTAGCGGGAGGAGGATTGTCGGAGCAGTACTTC. Translated: CASSVAGGGLSEQYF.

This clonotype was recorded at least ten times. V gene TRBV5-5 combines with J gene TRBJ1-2, with D possibly matching TRBD1 (5 bases). V was clipped by 1 base and J by 2 bases, with 12 bases between them. The CDR3 extends over 15 amino acids. CDR1 and CDR2 from the germline V gene are SGHKS and YYEKEE (reference sequence). The DNA for the CDR3 is TGTGCCAGCAGCTTGTTCCACCCAGGGAACTATGGCTACACCTTC. It translates to CASSLFHPGNYGYTF.

J is TRBJ1-4 and V is TRBV7-2; D remains ambiguous. Trimming stripped 5 bases from V and 2 bases from J, with 15 bases between. Germline CDR1 reads SGHTA; CDR2 reads FQGNSA. The CDR3 length is 16 residues. The CDR3 protein is CASSPAAGGTNEKLFF. The CDR3 DNA reads TGTGCCAGCAGCCCAGCCGCGGGCGGCACTAATGAAAAACTGTTTTTT. The full variable domain, rest sourced from reference TRBV7-2 and TRBJ1-4, is GAGVSQSPSNKVTEKGKDVELRCDPISGHTALYWYRQSLGQGLEFLIYFQGNSAPDKSGLPSDRFSAERTGGSVSTLTIQRTQQEDSAVYLCASSPAAGGTNEKLFFGSGTQLSVL.

This clonotype was seen a handful of times. V is TRBV10-3 and J is TRBJ1-5, with TRBD1 matching 7 bases. The germline gives CDR1 ENHRY, CDR2 SYGVKD. J lost 7 bases, V lost 0 bases, and 6 bases had no gene match. There are 15 residues in the CDR3. In DNA form, the CDR3 reads TGTGCCATCAGTGAGTCTCTGACAGGGAAACAGCCCCAGCATTTT. Its translation is CAISESLTGKQPQHF.

The chain joins TRBV20-1 to TRBJ1-2; the D gene is possibly TRBD1 (5 bases). CDR3 length: 15 amino acids. V lost 3 bases and J 5 bases, leaving 19 bases between the germline ends. Germline CDR1 reads DFQATT; CDR2 reads SNEGSKA (reference sequence). The CDR3 reads CSASNRDGSLYGYTF. Here the CDR3 DNA reads TGCAGTGCTAGCAACCGGGACGGGAGCCTTTATGGCTACACCTTC.

In its sample, this clonotype was seen many times. The V call is TRBV20-1, the J call TRBJ1-1; D not certain. CDR3 length equals 13 residues. The ends were cut back, 6 bases at V and 6 bases at J, with 17 bases in the middle. The germline gives CDR1 DFQATT, CDR2 SNEGSKA (reference sequence). This CDR3 reads CSAKIQSSAEAFF. The CDR3 DNA reads TGCAGTGCGAAGATTCAAAGTAGCGCTGAAGCTTTCTTT.

The chain joins TRBV29-1 to TRBJ1-1; D gene unclear. V was clipped by 7 bases and J by 10 bases, with 13 bases between them. The CDR3 loop spans 10 amino acids. CDR1 and CDR2 (germline): SQVTM, ANQGSEA. CDR3 loop: CSGRAEGAFF. The CDR3 region has the DNA TGCAGCGGTAGGGCCGAGGGAGCTTTCTTT.

This clonotype appeared many times. The CDR3 DNA reads as TGTGCCAGCACTACGAGCACAGATACGCAGTATTTT. Its translation: CASTTSTDTQYF. The chain joins TRBV12-3 or TRBV12-4 to TRBJ2-3; D is unclear. This CDR3 region has 12 residues. The ends were cut back, 7 bases at V and 0 bases at J, with 5 bases in the middle.

There are many counts of this clonotype. The chain links TRBV28 to TRBJ2-7; 7 nucleotides align to TRBD1. Unmatched junction bases numbered 6, after V lost 5 bases and J lost 2 bases. Per germline, CDR1 MDHEN and CDR2 SYDVKM. CDR3 length: 14 amino acids. The CDR3 region is CASSPRDSPYEQYF. The CDR3 DNA is TGTGCCAGCAGTCCGAGGGACAGCCCCTACGAGCAGTACTTC.